This T cell receptor (beta chain) stems from a study of cytomegalovirus exposure and HLA in healthy donors. Overall study: Membership in the Caucasian-associated ancestry cluster was found for around 81% of almost 400 genotyped donors.

PCR primers comprised 60 Vbeta and 13 Jbeta primers. Sequencing used immunoSEQ multiplex PCR; TCRdb keeps in-frame clones, though not all of them. The data contain 63,000 or so clones, 80% of them seen just once; the ten biggest clones take up around 4.7%. Only a few counts were recorded for this clone. Its specificity is not known. This CDR3 contains 13 residues. The germline V and J ends were trimmed by 3 bases and 3 bases, with 8 bases remaining between them. The germline V gene encodes CDR1 SNHLY and CDR2 FYNNEI. Study outcomes and limitations: Most observed TCR sequences were rare, whereas some public TCRs were detected in many donors.

This sequence joins TRBV2 and TRBJ1-1, with D unclear. Sequencing input: PBMCs. The sequence was obtained from a woman aged 30 to 39 in good health and CMV-seronegative. This CDR3 reads CASSEEWDTEAFF. The DNA for the CDR3 is TGTGCCAGCAGTGAGGAGTGGGACACTGAAGCTTTCTTT.